This T cell receptor (beta chain) emerged from a study of blood T cell repertoires in COVID-19. V lost 4 bases to trimming and J lost 5 bases; unmatched junction nucleotides: 9. The germline V gene encodes CDR1 ENHRY and CDR2 SYGVKD. The CDR3 is 16 residues long. In its sample, this clone was seen once. The repertoire was sequenced with immunoSEQ multiplex PCR; TCRdb's copy has only in-frame clones and lacks some. The sample records about 160,000 clones, almost 85% being singletons. The chain combines TRBV10-3 with TRBJ2-5; TRBD2 aligns across 11 bases. The TCR was taken from a woman aged 80 or over with acute or convalescent COVID-19. Input material: peripheral blood. As DNA, the CDR3 is TGTGCCATCAGTGCGGTTAGCGGGAGGGCCGCGGAGACCCAGTACTTC. This gives the protein CAISAVSGRAAETQYF.